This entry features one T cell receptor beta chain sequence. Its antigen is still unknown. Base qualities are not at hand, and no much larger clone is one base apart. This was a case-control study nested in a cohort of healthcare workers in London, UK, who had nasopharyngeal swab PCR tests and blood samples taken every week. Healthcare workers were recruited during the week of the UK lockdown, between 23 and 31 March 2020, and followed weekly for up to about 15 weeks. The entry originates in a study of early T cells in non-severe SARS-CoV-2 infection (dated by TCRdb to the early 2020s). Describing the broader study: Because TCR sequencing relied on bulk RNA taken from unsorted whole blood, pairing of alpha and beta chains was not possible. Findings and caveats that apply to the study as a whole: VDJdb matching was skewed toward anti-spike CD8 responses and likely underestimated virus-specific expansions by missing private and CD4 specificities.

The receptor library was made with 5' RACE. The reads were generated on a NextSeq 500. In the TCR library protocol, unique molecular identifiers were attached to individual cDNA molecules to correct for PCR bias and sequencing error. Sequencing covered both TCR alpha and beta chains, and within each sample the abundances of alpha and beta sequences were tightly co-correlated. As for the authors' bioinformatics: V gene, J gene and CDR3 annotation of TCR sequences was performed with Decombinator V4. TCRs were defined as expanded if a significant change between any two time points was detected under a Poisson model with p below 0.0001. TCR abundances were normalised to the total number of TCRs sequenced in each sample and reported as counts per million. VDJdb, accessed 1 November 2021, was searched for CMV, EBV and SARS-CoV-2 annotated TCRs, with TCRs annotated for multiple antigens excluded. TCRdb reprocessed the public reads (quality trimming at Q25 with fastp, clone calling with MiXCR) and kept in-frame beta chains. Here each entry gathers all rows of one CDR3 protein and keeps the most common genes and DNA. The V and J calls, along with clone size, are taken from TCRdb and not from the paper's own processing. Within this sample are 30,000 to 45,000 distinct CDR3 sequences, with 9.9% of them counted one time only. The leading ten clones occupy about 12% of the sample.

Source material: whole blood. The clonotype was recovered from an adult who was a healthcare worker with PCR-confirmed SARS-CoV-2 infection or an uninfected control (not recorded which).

The CDR3: CASRPQSFNEQFF. At the DNA level, the sequence is TGTGCCAGCCGCCCCCAGTCTTTTAATGAGCAGTTCTTC. Recombination connected TRBV6-5 to TRBJ2-1, with an unclear D gene assignment. In the germline V gene, CDR1 corresponds to MNHEY and CDR2 to SVGAGI. From the cysteine through the phenylalanine, the CDR3 covers 13 amino acids. The DNA shown is the 39-base CDR3, in frame from base 1. V is pared back by 8 bases and J by 7 bases, with 15 bases lying between the germline termini.